A single sample is the source of the 12 T cell receptor beta chains below, sequenced in a study of monozygotic twins with inflammatory bowel disease. With the 5' RACE reads reprocessed, TCRdb shows one record per CDR3 protein and no DNA. The sample holds 400,000 to 500,000 distinct CDR3 sequences. Sequencing was carried out using blood. The receptors stem from a human donor with ulcerative colitis or Crohn's disease, or a healthy co-twin of an affected twin (not recorded which).

This chain joins TRBV15 and TRBJ2-7; lacking DNA, the TRBD1 call made by TCRdb goes unchecked. Germline CDR1 reads LNHNV; CDR2 reads YYDKDF (reference sequence). CDR3 length equals 12 residues. This chain's CDR3 is CATSRQGYEQYF. Filled out from reference TRBV15 and TRBJ2-7, the complete variable domain reads DAMVIQNPRYQVTQFGKPVTLSCSQTLNHNVMYWYQQKSSQAPKLLFHYYDKDFNNEADTPDNFQSRRPNTSFCFLDIRSPGLGDTAMYLCATSRQGYEQYFGPGTRLTVT.

The chain uses TRBV7-6 and TRBJ2-3; TCRdb returns TRBD2, unconfirmable since there is no DNA. Per the germline V gene, CDR1 is SGHVS and CDR2 is FNYEAQ. The CDR3 is 14 amino acids. CDR3 protein: CASTPRRIEDTQYF.

V and J are TRBV3-1 and TRBJ2-5; the D gene TCRdb calls, TRBD1, cannot be checked with no DNA. The CDR3 loop spans 15 amino acids. Germline lookup yields CDR1 LGHDT and CDR2 YNNKEL (reference sequence). CDR3 in amino acids: CASSSPWAAQETQYF.

The chain couples TRBV19 to TRBJ2-7. Germline CDR1 and CDR2: LNHDA and SQIVND (reference sequence). The CDR3 is 11 residues long. The CDR3: CASSGQHEQYF.

This chain joins TRBV6-2 or TRBV6-3 and TRBJ1-5; TCRdb proposes TRBD1, but this gene call is untestable without DNA. Per germline, CDR1 MNHEY and CDR2 SVGEGT. The CDR3 is 16 amino acids. Here the CDR3 reads CASSYHSGQGEQPQHF.

This chain connects TRBV25-1 to TRBJ2-5. The CDR3 has 14 amino acids. The germline V gene has CDR1 MGHDK and CDR2 SYGVNS. The CDR3 reads CASRETLYQETQYF.

CDR3 amino acids: CASGLRPGTGYEQYF. The J gene is TRBJ2-7, the V gene TRBV12-5; the TCRdb call, TRBD1, lacks DNA for checking. The CDR3 totals 15 residues. CDR1 is LGHNT, CDR2 FRNRAP, per germline.

The chain links TRBV7-8 to TRBJ2-7; lacking DNA, the TRBD1 call made by TCRdb goes unchecked. Germline-derived CDR1 and CDR2 are SGHVS and FQNEAQ. The length of the CDR3 is 14 residues. The chain's CDR3 is CASSLRDRGNEQYF.

The CDR3: CASSQVPSGDIQYF. The chain carries TRBV3-1 and TRBJ2-4; the D call of TRBD2 rests on TCRdb alone, since no DNA is present to check it. Germline assignment: CDR1 LGHDT and CDR2 YNNKEL (reference sequence). This CDR3 contains 14 residues. Drawing the rest from reference TRBV3-1 and TRBJ2-4, the complete variable domain is DTAVSQTPKYLVTQMGNDKSIKCEQNLGHDTMYWYKQDSKKFLKIMFSYNNKELIINETVPNRFSPKSPDKAHLNLHINSLELGDSAVYFCASSQVPSGDIQYFGAGTRLSVL.

V is TRBV28 and J is TRBJ2-7; the D gene TCRdb calls, TRBD1, cannot be checked with no DNA. Germline CDR1 MDHEN, CDR2 SYDVKM. The CDR3 runs 15 residues. CDR3: CASNTGTGGVCEQYF.

The chain carries TRBV7-9 and TRBJ1-5; TCRdb's assignment of TRBD1 cannot be checked, as there is no DNA. Germline-derived CDR1 and CDR2 are SEHNR and FQNEAQ (reference sequence). The CDR3 runs 14 residues. The CDR3 sequence is CASSRGTGNQPQHF.

This rearrangement joins TRBV5-6 to TRBJ2-1; no DNA is available, so the TRBD1 call from TCRdb remains unchecked. CDR1 is SGHDT and CDR2 is YYEEEE in the germline V gene. The CDR3 spans 13 residues. The CDR3 loop reads CASSFRQYNEQFF. The variable domain in full, with the rest retrieved from reference TRBV5-6 and TRBJ2-1, is DAGVTQSPTHLIKTRGQQVTLRCSPKSGHDTVSWYQQALGQGPQFIFQYYEEEERQRGNFPDRFSGHQFPNYSSELNVNALLLGDSALYLCASSFRQYNEQFFGPGTRLTVL.